Listed here are 19 T cell receptor beta chains from one sample, sequenced in a study of cytomegalovirus exposure and HLA in healthy donors. PCR was performed using 60 Vbeta and 13 Jbeta primers. The table came from immunoSEQ multiplex PCR; TCRdb's copy has only in-frame clones and leaves some out. The sample has 120,000 or so clones; roughly three quarters are singletons. Sequences were obtained from PBMCs. These receptors all stem from a man aged 45 to 65 in good health and CMV-seropositive.

V is TRBV27 and J is TRBJ2-5; 10 positions agree with TRBD1. The end of the DNA fits TRBJ2-7 better, so the J call may be wrong. CDR3 size: 16 residues. Germline lookup yields CDR1 MNHEY and CDR2 SMNVEV (reference sequence). This chain's CDR3 is CASSPNNRDRGYEQYF. CDR3 coding DNA: TGTGCCAGCAGCCCCAATAACCGGGACAGGGGCTACGAGCAGTACTTC.

The chain uses TRBV5-1 and TRBJ2-2, with 10 bases lining up with TRBD2. The V segment lost 0 bases and the J segment 6 bases; nucleotides outside the gene matches: 14. Per the germline V gene, CDR1 is SGHRS and CDR2 is YFSETQ. The CDR3 runs to 19 residues. Here the CDR3 reads CASSLAPQGGSGGAGELFF. CDR3 in DNA: TGCGCCAGCAGCTTGGCCCCCCAAGGAGGCAGCGGGGGGGCCGGGGAGCTGTTTTTT.

J is TRBJ2-7 and V is TRBV5-6; no firm D call. V was clipped by 7 bases and J by 4 bases, with 6 bases between them. Germline CDR1 SGHDT, CDR2 YYEEEE. This CDR3 has 10 amino acids. CDR3 loop: CASYSYEQYF. Written as DNA, the CDR3 is TGTGCCAGCTATTCTTACGAGCAGTACTTC.

This chain connects TRBV14 to TRBJ2-2; TRBD1 agrees at 7 bases. V lost 4 bases and J lost 6; bases outside the gene matches: 5. CDR3 size: 14 residues. The germline V gene has CDR1 SGHDN and CDR2 FVKESK. The DNA of the CDR3 is TGTGCCAGCAGCCCTAACAGGGGTCCCGGGGAGCTGTTTTTT. This encodes CASSPNRGPGELFF. The full variable domain, with the rest looked up from reference TRBV14 and TRBJ2-2, is EAGVTQFPSHSVIEKGQTVTLRCDPISGHDNLYWYRRVMGKEIKFLLHFVKESKQDESGMPNNRFLAERTGGTYSTLKVQPAELEDSGVYFCASSPNRGPGELFFGEGSRLTVL.

This sequence joins TRBV28 and TRBJ2-2; D may be TRBD2 (6 bases). The V gene lost 6 bases and the J gene lost 2 bases, with 19 bases spanning the gap. The V gene's germline CDR1 is MDHEN and CDR2 SYDVKM. This CDR3 has 17 residues. This chain's CDR3 is CASSTPPGLYNTGELFF. CDR3 sequence (DNA): TGTGCCAGCAGCACACCCCCGGGACTCTACAACACCGGGGAGCTGTTTTTT.

The V call is TRBV7-9, the J call TRBJ2-5; the match to TRBD1 covers 9 bases. The ends lost 5 bases at V and 4 bases at J; junction bases unmatched: 8. The CDR3 is 15 amino acids. Germline CDR1 is SEHNR and CDR2 is FQNEAQ (reference sequence). The CDR3 sequence: CASSHRTGEGETQYF. The CDR3 region has the DNA TGTGCCAGCAGCCACCGGACAGGGGAGGGAGAGACCCAGTACTTC.

In this sample, this clone turned up a few times. V and J are TRBV9 and TRBJ2-7, with 7 bases fitting TRBD1. This CDR3 spans 14 amino acids. V was pared by 3 bases and J by 1 base, with 4 bases of the junction left unmatched. In germline, CDR1 is SGDLS, CDR2 YYNGEE. The chain's CDR3 is CASSGRTGSYEQYF. In nucleotides, the CDR3 is TGTGCCAGCAGCGGCCGGACAGGATCCTACGAGCAGTACTTC. The full variable domain, completed using reference TRBV9 and TRBJ2-7, is DSGVTQTPKHLITATGQRVTLRCSPRSGDLSVYWYQQSLDQGLQFLIQYYNGEERAKGNILERFSAQQFPDLHSELNLSSLELGDSALYFCASSGRTGSYEQYFGPGTRLTVT.

The chain carries TRBV5-1 and TRBJ1-1; 8 bases align to TRBD1. With V trimmed by 7 bases and J by 5 bases, 7 bases remained unmatched. This CDR3 spans 13 amino acids. CDR1 SGHRS and CDR2 YFSETQ come from the germline V gene. The CDR3 coding sequence is TGCGCCAGCGGCCTCGACAGGGGAACTGAAGCTTTCTTT. Translation: CASGLDRGTEAFF. The full variable domain, with the rest looked up from reference TRBV5-1 and TRBJ1-1, is KAGVTQTPRYLIKTRGQQVTLSCSPISGHRSVSWYQQTPGQGLQFLFEYFSETQRNKGNFPGRFSGRQFSNSRSEMNVSTLELGDSALYLCASGLDRGTEAFFGQGTRLTVV.

The genes are TRBV14 and TRBJ1-1; TRBD1 agrees at 8 bases. CDR3 length: 13 residues. After removal of 7 bases from V and 11 bases from J, the junction contained 12 bases not matched to a gene. Per the germline V gene, CDR1 is SGHDN and CDR2 is FVKESK. The CDR3 region is CASTHNYRGKAFF. CDR3 DNA sequence: TGTGCCAGCACCCATAATTACAGGGGGAAGGCTTTCTTT.

The V call is TRBV2, the J call TRBJ1-2, with D uncertain. In germline, CDR1 is SNHLY, CDR2 FYNNEI. V lost 4 bases and J lost 5, with 11 bases in between. This CDR3 comprises 13 residues. The CDR3 region is CASSVARIYGYTF. The CDR3 nucleotides are TGTGCCAGCAGTGTGGCCAGGATTTATGGCTACACCTTC.

This clone was detected a few times. The chain is built from TRBV7-2 and TRBJ2-7; the match to TRBD2 covers 12 bases. Germline V gene lookup returns CDR1 SGHTA and CDR2 FQGNSA. J was trimmed by 3 bases and V by 7 bases; bases with no gene match: 10. The CDR3 runs 16 residues. The CDR3 spells CASTPLGTSGLYEQYF. The CDR3 nucleotides read TGTGCCAGCACCCCATTAGGGACTAGCGGGCTCTACGAGCAGTACTTC.

V and J are TRBV4-1 and TRBJ1-3; 8 bases align to TRBD1. After removal of 8 bases from V and 0 bases from J, the junction contained 12 bases not matched to a gene. Germline V gene data show CDR1 as MGHRA and CDR2 as YSYEKL. This CDR3 comprises 17 residues. The CDR3 bases are TGCGCCAGCGCGGGACAGGTGATAATAGGCTCTGGAAACACCATATATTTT. Protein product: CASAGQVIIGSGNTIYF.

The chain employs TRBV2 and TRBJ1-6; 7 positions match TRBD1. With V trimmed by 4 bases and J by 6 bases, 3 bases remained unmatched. The germline CDR1 and CDR2 sequences are SNHLY and FYNNEI. CDR3 length equals 14 residues. CDR3 nucleotides: TGTGCCAGCAGTGCCGGGACAGTTAATTCACCCCTCCACTTT. Protein: CASSAGTVNSPLHF.

V gene TRBV4-1 combines with J gene TRBJ2-7, with TRBD2 as a possible D gene (5 bases). This CDR3 spans 15 amino acids. Germline values: CDR1 MGHRA, CDR2 YSYEKL. With 1 base removed from V and 2 bases from J, the gap between germline ends came to 12 bases. The CDR3 DNA reads TGCGCCAGCAGCCAAGCCCCAACTAGGACCTACGAGCAGTACTTC. This gives the protein CASSQAPTRTYEQYF.

V and J are TRBV7-9 and TRBJ2-2; D perhaps matches TRBD1 (6 bases). This CDR3 comprises 14 residues. Germline loops: CDR1 SEHNR, CDR2 FQNEAQ (reference sequence). Trimming pared 2 bases from V and 7 bases from J, leaving 11 bases between. Written as DNA, the CDR3 is TGTGCCAGCAGCTTACAGGGGTACGGCGGGGAGCTGTTTTTT. As protein: CASSLQGYGGELFF.

The CDR3 sequence: CASSLVAVNTGELFF. For the CDR3, the DNA is TGCGCCAGCAGCTTGGTGGCAGTGAACACCGGGGAGCTGTTTTTT. The chain recombines TRBV5-1 with TRBJ2-2; D ambiguous. V lost 0 bases and J lost 1, with 7 bases in between. In germline, CDR1 is SGHRS, CDR2 YFSETQ. This CDR3 has 15 amino acids.

V is TRBV2 and J is TRBJ1-4, with a weak D call TRBD1 (5 bases). Trimming took 4 bases from V and 6 from J, leaving 21 bases between them. The CDR3 loop spans 17 amino acids. Germline CDR1 reads SNHLY; CDR2 reads FYNNEI. CDR3 coding DNA: TGTGCCAGCAGTGCACCAACCTTTGGGGGGAAGGATGAAAAACTGTTTTTT. Protein product: CASSAPTFGGKDEKLFF.

The chain carries TRBV27 and TRBJ2-7; 8 bases fit TRBD1. J lost 0 bases, V lost 1 base, and 2 bases had no gene match. The V gene's germline CDR1 is MNHEY and CDR2 SMNVEV (reference sequence). The CDR3 has 15 amino acids. The CDR3 DNA follows: TGTGCCAGCAGTTTATACGGGACAGGCTCCTACGAGCAGTACTTC. Translating it yields CASSLYGTGSYEQYF.

This clone has only a few counts. CDR3 coding DNA: TGTGCCAGCAGCTTAGTTTTACTAGGGGGGGCCGGGGAGACCCAGTACTTC. Protein product: CASSLVLLGGAGETQYF. The chain has TRBV7-2 and TRBJ2-5, with D perhaps TRBD2 (7 bases). This CDR3 spans 17 amino acids. Germline V gives CDR1 SGHTA, CDR2 FQGNSA. The germline V and J ends were trimmed by 1 base and 5 bases, with 20 bases remaining between them.